These 5 T cell receptor beta chains came from one sample sequenced in a study of cytomegalovirus exposure and HLA in healthy donors. PCR involved 60 Vbeta and 13 Jbeta primers. Generated by immunoSEQ multiplex PCR, the TCRdb table keeps only in-frame clones and is missing some. The table includes roughly 120,000 clones, 65% to 85% detected once. What was sequenced was PBMCs. The receptors originated from a man aged 50-60 years in good health and CMV-seronegative.

The chain couples TRBV6-1 to TRBJ2-1; TRBD1 aligns across 10 bases. Unmatched junction bases numbered 11, after V lost 10 bases and J lost 5 bases. CDR1 is MNHNS and CDR2 is SASEGT in the germline V gene. The CDR3 contains 15 residues. CDR3 amino acids: CATTPLGQGHNEQFF. Here the CDR3 DNA reads TGTGCCACTACACCCTTGGGACAGGGGCACAATGAGCAGTTCTTC.

V usage is TRBV10-3 and J usage is TRBJ2-2, with TRBD1 as a possible D gene (6 bases). This CDR3 is 16 amino acids long. V lost 8 bases, J lost 0 bases, and 16 bases lay in between. Germline CDR1 ENHRY, CDR2 SYGVKD. The CDR3 protein is CAISKVDSSNTGELFF. The CDR3 nucleotides are TGTGCCATCTCTAAGGTGGACAGCTCGAACACCGGGGAGCTGTTTTTT.

The DNA for the CDR3 is TGTGCCAGCTCGGACAGGACGCGATACAATGAGCAGTTCTTC. It is translated as CASSDRTRYNEQFF. The chain has TRBV6-5 and TRBJ2-1; TRBD1 aligns across 7 bases. J was trimmed by 4 bases and V by 8 bases; bases with no gene match: 8. This CDR3 contains 14 residues. CDR1 MNHEY and CDR2 SVGAGI come from the germline V gene.

This sequence joins TRBV15 and TRBJ2-5; 8 nucleotides align to TRBD2. This CDR3 contains 15 residues. Germline V gene sequence: CDR1 LNHNV, CDR2 YYDKDF (reference sequence). With 3 bases clipped from V and 4 bases from J, the junction kept 7 bases outside the gene matches. The CDR3 region has the DNA TGTGCCACCAGCAGCAACGCGGGGGGACGAGAGACCCAGTACTTC. Its translation is CATSSNAGGRETQYF.

The chain is built from TRBV30 and TRBJ1-5; 7 bases are a match to TRBD1. Germline V gene data show CDR1 as GTSNPN and CDR2 as SVGIG (reference sequence). Trimming took 5 bases from V and 7 from J; bases not matched to a gene: 14. This CDR3 comprises 15 residues. Here the CDR3 reads CAWSVNAGGQQPQHF. Written as DNA, the CDR3 is TGTGCCTGGTCCGTCAACGCAGGGGGTCAACAGCCCCAGCATTTT.